This T cell receptor (beta chain) was documented in a study of blood T cell repertoires in COVID-19. Recruitment covered 20 to 25 US areas and drew participants whose ages spanned about 18 to 100 years. This CDR3 spans 13 amino acids. The V end was cut by 10 bases, the J end by 4 bases, with 16 bases between. Germline V gives CDR1 KGHSH, CDR2 LQKENI. Profiling relied on immunoSEQ multiplex PCR, and the TCRdb table lists in-frame clones only, not all of them. The sample shows about 220,000 clones, around 88% of them seen only once. This sequence originates from a woman in her forties or fifties with acute COVID-19. The sample consisted of PBMCs or T cells enriched from blood (not recorded which). The chain is built from TRBV18 and TRBJ2-5, with no clear D. The CDR3 DNA reads TGTGCCACAAAACGCGCGCCGGTAGAGACCCAGTACTTC. Translating gives CATKRAPVETQYF. Based on the CDR3 plus reference TRBV18 and TRBJ2-5, the full variable domain is NAGVMQNPRHLVRRRGQEARLRCSPMKGHSHVYWYRQLPEEGLKFMVYLQKENIIDESGMPKERFSAEFPKEGPSILRIQQVVRGDSAAYFCATKRAPVETQYFGPGTRLLVL.